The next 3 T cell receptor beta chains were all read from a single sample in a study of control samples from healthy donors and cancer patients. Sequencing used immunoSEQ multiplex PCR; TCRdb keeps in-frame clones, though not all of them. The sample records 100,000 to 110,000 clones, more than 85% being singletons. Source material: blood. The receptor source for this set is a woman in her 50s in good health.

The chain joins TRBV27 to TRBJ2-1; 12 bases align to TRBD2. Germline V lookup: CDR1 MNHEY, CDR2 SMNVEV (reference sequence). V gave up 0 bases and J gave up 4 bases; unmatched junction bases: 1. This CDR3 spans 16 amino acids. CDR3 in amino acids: CASSLSLAGGYNEQFF. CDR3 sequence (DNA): TGTGCCAGCAGTTTATCCCTAGCGGGAGGGTACAATGAGCAGTTCTTC.

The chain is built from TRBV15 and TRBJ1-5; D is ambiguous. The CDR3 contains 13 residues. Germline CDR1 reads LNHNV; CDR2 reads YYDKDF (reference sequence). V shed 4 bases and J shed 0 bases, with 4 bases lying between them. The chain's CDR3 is CATSTHSNQPQHF. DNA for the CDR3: TGTGCCACCAGCACCCATAGCAATCAGCCCCAGCATTTT.

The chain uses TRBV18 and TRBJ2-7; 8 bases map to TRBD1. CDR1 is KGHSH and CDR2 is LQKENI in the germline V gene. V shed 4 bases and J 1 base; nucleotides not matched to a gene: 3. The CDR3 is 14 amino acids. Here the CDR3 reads CASSLRGPSYEQYF. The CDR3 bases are TGTGCCAGCTCACTCAGGGGGCCATCCTACGAGCAGTACTTC.